This T cell receptor beta chain was identified in a study of blood T cell repertoires in COVID-19. Across the study: Donors in the United States, Italy and Spain gave samples during acute or convalescent COVID-19. PBMCs, B-cell-depleted T cells, or T cells provided the cDNA or gDNA that made up the material.

CDR3 length: 13 amino acids. V lost 5 bases, J lost 4 bases, and 3 bases stayed unmatched. Germline V CDR1 and CDR2: MNHEY, SMNVEV (reference sequence). In the original processing: Reference gene primer amplification in the assay estimated nucleated cell counts. The table came from immunoSEQ multiplex PCR; TCRdb's copy has only in-frame clones and leaves some out. For V, J and clone size, that table is used; D and trimming come from the DNA. The repertoire holds 250,000 to 300,000 clones, 89% seen once, with approximately 12% in the top ten. This TCR derives from a woman aged 60-70 years with acute or convalescent COVID-19. Specimen: peripheral blood. This chain joins TRBV27 and TRBJ2-5; 8 positions agree with TRBD1. The CDR3 loop is CASSPTGVETQYF. The CDR3 DNA follows: TGTGCCAGCAGTCCGACAGGGGTAGAGACCCAGTACTTC.